These 15 T cell receptor beta chains originate from one sample sequenced in a study of identical twins. From the 5' RACE reads, TCRdb called clonotypes with MiXCR, one entry per CDR3 protein. The sample lists over 200,000 distinct CDR3 sequences, 10% to 13% occurring once. The sample comprised memory T cells sorted from blood. Receptor source: a man aged 50-59 years in good health.

V usage is TRBV11-2 and J usage is TRBJ1-5; possibly TRBD1 for D (5 bases). The CDR3 loop spans 17 amino acids. V was trimmed by 2 bases and J by 0 bases, leaving 14 bases between them. The germline V gene encodes CDR1 SGHAT and CDR2 FQNNGV. The CDR3 protein is CASSLRWDPTSNQPQHF. The CDR3 DNA reads as TGTGCCAGCAGCTTACGATGGGACCCAACTAGCAATCAGCCCCAGCATTTT.

This clonotype was counted many times. This chain joins TRBV12-3 or TRBV12-4 and TRBJ2-3, with 7 bases fitting TRBD1. This CDR3 region has 14 residues. V lost 7 bases, J lost 2 bases, and 6 bases stayed unmatched. CDR3 bases: TGTGCCAGCACCCCGGGACAGCACACAGATACGCAGTATTTT. It yields the protein CASTPGQHTDTQYF.

This chain joins TRBV28 and TRBJ1-4; tentative D call: TRBD1 (6 bases). This CDR3 contains 14 residues. CDR1 and CDR2 (germline): MDHEN, SYDVKM. Trimming stripped 2 bases from V and 14 bases from J, with 18 bases between. The CDR3 region has the DNA TGTGCCAGCAGTTTAGCGACAGGCCGAGGAAGGCTGTTTTTT. This encodes CASSLATGRGRLFF.

The V and J genes are TRBV4-2 and TRBJ1-4; D not certain. The CDR3 spans 15 residues. CDR1 is LGHNA, CDR2 YNFKEQ, per germline. V lost 4 bases, J lost 0 bases, and 9 bases lay in between. CDR3 protein: CASSPSVTTNEKLFF. The CDR3 nucleotides are TGTGCCAGCAGCCCAAGCGTGACAACTAATGAAAAACTGTTTTTT.

This clonotype was detected many times. The genes are TRBV18 and TRBJ2-3; weak D call: TRBD1 (5 bases). The CDR3 totals 13 residues. Trimming took off 3 bases at V and 4 bases at J, with 8 bases between the two ends. Germline values: CDR1 KGHSH, CDR2 LQKENI. CDR3 sequence: CASSPRAADTQYF. CDR3 DNA sequence: TGTGCCAGCTCACCCAGGGCTGCAGATACGCAGTATTTT.

This clonotype occurred a few times. V is TRBV7-9 and J is TRBJ2-1; D gene unclear. Trimming pared 5 bases from V and 5 bases from J, leaving 7 bases between. Germline V CDR1 and CDR2: SEHNR, FQNEAQ (reference sequence). The CDR3 runs 12 residues. The CDR3 protein is CASSPQNNEQFF. The DNA of the CDR3 is TGTGCCAGCAGCCCGCAGAACAATGAGCAGTTCTTC.

This clonotype has ten or more counts. The chain recombines TRBV9 with TRBJ1-1, with D possibly TRBD1 on 6 matching bases. Deletions cut 5 bases from V and 1 base from J, with 12 bases between. Germline V CDR1 and CDR2: SGDLS, YYNGEE. The CDR3 covers 14 residues. The CDR3 DNA sequence: TGTGCCAGCAGTCCAGAACAGGGGAACACTGAAGCTTTCTTT. Translating gives CASSPEQGNTEAFF.

As to this clonotype: The junction departs from germline at one end; a sequencing error may be responsible. This CDR3 reads CASSPSRVLNNEQIF. The CDR3 DNA reads TGTGCCAGCAGTCCCTCCCGGGTTCTGAACAATGAGCAGATCTTC. J is TRBJ2-1 and V is TRBV12-3 or TRBV12-4; D gene unclear. The CDR3 sequence is 15 residues long.

The chain is built from TRBV2 and TRBJ2-5; D remains ambiguous. The CDR3 loop spans 11 amino acids. Between the trimmed V and J ends, which lost 8 bases and 1 base, there was a span of 5 bases. Germline lookup yields CDR1 SNHLY and CDR2 FYNNEI. In DNA form, the CDR3 reads TGTGCCAGCTTGGGCCAAGAGACCCAGTACTTC. Its translation: CASLGQETQYF. Variable domain in full (rest from reference TRBV2 and TRBJ2-5): EPEVTQTPSHQVTQMGQEVILRCVPISNHLYFYWYRQILGQKVEFLVSFYNNEISEKSEIFDDQFSVERPDGSNFTLKIRSTKLEDSAMYFCASLGQETQYFGPGTRLLVL.

V usage is TRBV5-4 and J usage is TRBJ2-3; 9 positions agree with TRBD2. CDR3 size: 17 residues. Germline CDR1 and CDR2: SGHNT and YYREEE (reference sequence). V lost 0 bases to trimming and J lost 2 bases; unmatched junction nucleotides: 7. CDR3 region: CASSLDRAGGITDTQYF. The CDR3 DNA reads TGTGCCAGCAGCTTGGACCGAGCGGGAGGAATCACAGATACGCAGTATTTT.

The table lists this clonotype with many counts. This rearrangement joins TRBV20-1 to TRBJ2-2; 7 bases map to TRBD1. Per germline, CDR1 DFQATT and CDR2 SNEGSKA (reference sequence). CDR3 length equals 17 residues. The junction had 8 bases not matched to a gene; V was cut back by 0 bases and J by 1 base. In nucleotides, the CDR3 is TGCAGTGCTAGAGATCGGGGTAGGACAGGGAACACCGGGGAGCTGTTTTTT. Protein sequence: CSARDRGRTGNTGELFF.

This clonotype was seen ten or more times. The rearrangement joins TRBV7-8 to TRBJ1-5, with D hard to call. Trimming removed 0 bases at V and 0 bases at J, with 6 bases between. Germline V gene sequence: CDR1 SGHVS, CDR2 FQNEAQ. This CDR3 comprises 15 residues. The CDR3 nucleotides are TGTGCCAGCAGCTTAGCGGCAAATAGCAATCAGCCCCAGCATTTT. This gives the protein CASSLAANSNQPQHF.

In this sample, this clonotype turned up many times. The chain employs TRBV30 and TRBJ2-2; 9 bases are a match to TRBD1. The V segment lost 4 bases and the J segment 5 bases; nucleotides outside the gene matches: 11. CDR3 length: 16 residues. CDR1 is GTSNPN and CDR2 is SVGIG in the germline V gene (reference sequence). CDR3 DNA: TGTGCCTGGAATAGAATAGGGACAGGGCCAACCGGGGAGCTGTTTTTT. This gives the protein CAWNRIGTGPTGELFF.

This clonotype was recorded at least ten times. V and J are TRBV28 and TRBJ1-6, with D uncertain. The CDR3 extends over 17 amino acids. CDR1 and CDR2 from the germline V gene are MDHEN and SYDVKM. V lost 0 bases to trimming and J lost 3 bases, with 12 bases between them. CDR3 region: CASSLWFGQNYNSPLHF. CDR3 sequence (DNA): TGTGCCAGCAGTTTATGGTTTGGGCAGAACTATAATTCACCCCTCCACTTT.

V is TRBV20-1 and J is TRBJ2-3; D unresolved. V was pared by 0 bases and J by 5 bases, with 6 bases between. The length of the CDR3 is 12 residues. Germline CDR1 is DFQATT and CDR2 is SNEGSKA (reference sequence). The CDR3 protein is CSARDSIDTQYF. In DNA, the CDR3 is TGCAGTGCTAGAGATTCCATAGATACGCAGTATTTT.